The present T cell receptor beta chain was sequenced within a study of blood T cell repertoires in COVID-19. Turning to the study itself: Collection of acute and convalescent COVID-19 samples took place in the United States, Italy and Spain. Sample material is recorded as cDNA or gDNA derived from T cells, B-cell-depleted T cells, or PBMCs.

Original processing notes: The authors estimated nucleated cell counts from reference gene primer amplification. The data were produced by immunoSEQ multiplex PCR, yet TCRdb's version contains in-frame clones alone and is incomplete. The V and J calls and clone size are taken from that table; D and trimming were inferred from the DNA. Among about 240,000 clones, about four fifths were seen once, and the ten largest hold about 3.2%. CDR1 and CDR2 from the germline V gene are SGHTA and FQGNSA. V shed 3 bases and J shed 0 bases, with 9 bases lying between them. CDR3 size: 14 residues. The source is a woman between 18 and 30 years old with acute or convalescent COVID-19. The V gene is TRBV7-2, the J gene TRBJ2-7; D gene uncertain. The sequenced material came from peripheral blood. CDR3: CASSFKTSSYEQYF. The CDR3 region has the DNA TGTGCCAGCAGCTTTAAGACTTCCTCCTACGAGCAGTACTTC.